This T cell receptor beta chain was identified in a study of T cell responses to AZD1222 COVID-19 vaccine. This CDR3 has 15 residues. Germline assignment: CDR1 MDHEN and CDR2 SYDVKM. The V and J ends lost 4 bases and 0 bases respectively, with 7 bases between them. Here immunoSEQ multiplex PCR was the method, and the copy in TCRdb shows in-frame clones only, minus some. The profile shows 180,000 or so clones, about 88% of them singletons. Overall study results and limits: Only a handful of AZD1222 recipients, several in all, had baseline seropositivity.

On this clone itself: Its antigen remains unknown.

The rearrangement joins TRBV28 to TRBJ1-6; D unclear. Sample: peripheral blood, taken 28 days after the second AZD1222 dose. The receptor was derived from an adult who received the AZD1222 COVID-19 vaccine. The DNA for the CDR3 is TGTGCCAGCAGTTCGAAGAGCTCCTATAATTCACCCCTCCACTTT. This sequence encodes CASSSKSSYNSPLHF.